The clone carrying this T cell receptor (beta chain) rates as medium-sized. Original processing notes: Using reference gene primer amplification, nucleated cell counts were estimated. Method: immunoSEQ multiplex PCR; TCRdb's copy keeps in-frame clones and lacks some. That table furnishes V, J and clone size, whereas the DNA furnished D and trimming. The sample consists of 120,000 or so clones, over 75% of them appearing once. The source of the sample is a study of blood T cell repertoires in COVID-19. Turning to the study itself: Sites across the United States, Italy and Spain contributed samples from acute and convalescent COVID-19. PBMCs, B-cell-depleted T cells, or T cells provided the cDNA or gDNA that made up the material.

The sequence was collected from a woman aged 70-85 years with acute or convalescent COVID-19. Sequencing input: peripheral blood.

This CDR3 reads CASTLDRGNQPQHF. CDR3 coding DNA: TGTGCCAGTACCTTGGACAGAGGCAATCAGCCCCAGCATTTT. The chain links TRBV19 to TRBJ1-5; possibly TRBD1 for D (6 bases). Germline V gene lookup returns CDR1 LNHDA and CDR2 SQIVND (reference sequence). V lost 7 bases and J lost 2, with 12 bases in between. The CDR3 has 14 amino acids. Using reference TRBV19 and TRBJ1-5 for the parts outside the CDR3, the full variable domain is DGGITQSPKYLFRKEGQNVTLSCEQNLNHDAMYWYRQDPGQGLRLIYYSQIVNDFQKGDIAEGYSVSREKKESFPLTVTSAQKNPTAFYLCASTLDRGNQPQHFGDGTRLSIL.